The 23 T cell receptor beta chains reported below all come from one sample, sequenced in a study of somatic mutations in cytotoxic T cells in rheumatoid arthritis. The data were produced by immunoSEQ multiplex PCR, yet TCRdb's version contains in-frame clones alone and is incomplete. This table holds around 16,000 clones, 65% to 75% found once. The sample taken for sequencing was CD8+ T cells sorted from blood. The receptors here all came from an adult with rheumatoid arthritis.

The chain links TRBV15 to TRBJ1-5; 8 bases are a match to TRBD1. The CDR3 is made up of 15 amino acids. Trimming cost V 2 bases and J 4 bases; bases outside gene matches: 4. Germline CDR1 and CDR2: LNHNV and YYDKDF (reference sequence). The CDR3 DNA follows: TGTGCCACCAGCAGATCGCAGGGGGCTAATCAGCCCCAGCATTTT. Amino acid sequence: CATSRSQGANQPQHF. The variable domain in full, with the rest retrieved from reference TRBV15 and TRBJ1-5, is DAMVIQNPRYQVTQFGKPVTLSCSQTLNHNVMYWYQQKSSQAPKLLFHYYDKDFNNEADTPDNFQSRRPNTSFCFLDIRSPGLGDTAMYLCATSRSQGANQPQHFGDGTRLSIL.

The chain links TRBV5-5 to TRBJ1-1; D unresolved. V was clipped by 5 bases and J by 0 bases, with 11 bases between them. Per the germline V gene, CDR1 is SGHKS and CDR2 is YYEKEE (reference sequence). The CDR3 sequence is 14 residues long. DNA for the CDR3: TGTGCCAGCAGATACGACGGACTGAACACTGAAGCTTTCTTT. It yields the protein CASRYDGLNTEAFF.

The rearrangement joins TRBV7-8 to TRBJ1-2; D is undetermined. There are 14 residues in the CDR3. With 1 base removed from V and 2 bases from J, the gap between germline ends came to 8 bases. Germline-derived CDR1 and CDR2 are SGHVS and FQNEAQ. The CDR3 bases are TGTGCCAGCAGCTTAGGGCACGGGAACTATGGCTACACCTTC. It yields the protein CASSLGHGNYGYTF.

This clone was recorded only once. V is TRBV28 and J is TRBJ2-3, with 8 bases aligning to TRBD2. This CDR3 comprises 14 residues. Germline V gene sequence: CDR1 MDHEN, CDR2 SYDVKM. V shed 5 bases and J 4 bases; nucleotides not matched to a gene: 5. The CDR3 coding sequence is TGTGCCAGCAGTGCGACTAGCGTCGCAGATACGCAGTATTTT. It yields the protein CASSATSVADTQYF. Full variable domain (missing parts from reference TRBV28 and TRBJ2-3): DVKVTQSSRYLVKRTGEKVFLECVQDMDHENMFWYRQDPGLGLRLIYFSYDVKMKEKGDIPEGYSVSREKKERFSLILESASTNQTSMYLCASSATSVADTQYFGPGTRLTVL.

A remark on this clone: The sample carries other DNA sequences with the same CDR3. The chain links TRBV15 to TRBJ1-1, with D possibly matching TRBD1 (5 bases). Germline V lookup: CDR1 LNHNV, CDR2 YYDKDF (reference sequence). Trimming left V 2 bases short and J 5 bases short, with 9 bases between. The CDR3 is made up of 13 amino acids. CDR3 in DNA: TGTGCCACCAGCAGAAGTAGGGGTACTGAAGCTTTCTTT. Protein: CATSRSRGTEAFF.

The sample holds one count of this clone. The CDR3 region is CASSWGGLIAKNIQYF. The CDR3 DNA follows: TGTGCCAGCAGCTGGGGTGGGTTAATAGCCAAAAACATTCAGTACTTC. The rearrangement joins TRBV5-6 to TRBJ2-4; D remains ambiguous. With 3 bases removed from V and 0 bases from J, the gap between germline ends came to 13 bases. The CDR3 has 16 amino acids. Per the germline V gene, CDR1 is SGHDT and CDR2 is YYEEEE.

The J gene is TRBJ1-2, the V gene TRBV9; the match to TRBD1 covers 7 bases. The V gene end was trimmed by 2 bases and the J gene end by 11 bases; junction bases not matched to a gene: 12. This CDR3 is built from 14 residues. CDR1 SGDLS and CDR2 YYNGEE come from the germline V gene. The DNA of the CDR3 is TGTGCCAGCAGCGTTCACAATCGAACAGGGGATTACACCTTC. It yields the protein CASSVHNRTGDYTF.

The chain links TRBV6-5 to TRBJ2-1; D call uncertain. The V end lost 6 bases, the J end lost 6 bases, and 18 bases lay between the germline ends. The CDR3 covers 15 residues. Germline CDR1 MNHEY, CDR2 SVGAGI. CDR3 DNA: TGTGCCAGCAGCTTGGGCAGACCTATCGGCAATGAGCAGTTCTTC. Amino acid sequence: CASSLGRPIGNEQFF.

V is TRBV5-5 and J is TRBJ1-5; D not certain. V dropped 4 bases and J dropped 3 bases, with 14 bases sitting between them. This CDR3 region has 15 residues. Germline loops: CDR1 SGHKS, CDR2 YYEKEE (reference sequence). The CDR3 here is CASSPPGGDNQPQHF. The DNA for the CDR3 is TGTGCCAGCAGCCCGCCGGGCGGCGACAATCAGCCCCAGCATTTT.

By its share, this clone is medium-sized. The gene calls are TRBV4-1 and TRBJ1-4, with D perhaps TRBD1 (5 bases). Germline CDR1 is MGHRA and CDR2 is YSYEKL. This CDR3 has 15 residues. The V end lost 0 bases, the J end lost 7 bases, and 12 bases lay between the germline ends. The CDR3 loop reads CASSQEIRDGEKLFF. CDR3 bases: TGCGCCAGCAGCCAAGAAATCAGGGACGGTGAAAAACTGTTTTTT.

The rearrangement uses TRBV11-3 and TRBJ1-5, with D possibly TRBD1 on 5 matching bases. The CDR3 has 19 amino acids. Per the germline V gene, CDR1 is SGHNT and CDR2 is YENEEA. V was trimmed by 4 bases and J by 0 bases, leaving 22 bases between them. In nucleotides, the CDR3 is TGTGCCAGCAGCTCAAAACCGGGACCTTTGATCTATAGCAATCAGCCCCAGCATTTT. Its protein product is CASSSKPGPLIYSNQPQHF.

This clone was observed a few times. V usage is TRBV7-8 and J usage is TRBJ2-7, with D tentatively TRBD1 or TRBD2 (5 bases each). CDR1 and CDR2 from the germline V gene are SGHVS and FQNEAQ. V dropped 5 bases and J dropped 3 bases, with 11 bases sitting between them. The CDR3 runs to 13 residues. CDR3 amino acids: CASSLMGDYEQYF. DNA of the CDR3: TGTGCCAGCAGCCTTATGGGGGACTACGAGCAGTACTTC.

The rearrangement joins TRBV2 to TRBJ1-5, with D hard to call. Germline CDR1 and CDR2: SNHLY and FYNNEI. V was trimmed by 7 bases and J by 4 bases, leaving 8 bases between them. This CDR3 comprises 12 residues. The CDR3 region has the DNA TGTGCCAGCAAAGAAAATAATCAGCCCCAGCATTTT. It codes for CASKENNQPQHF.

This chain uses TRBV5-6 with TRBJ1-5, with D perhaps matching TRBD1 (6 bases). The germline V gene encodes CDR1 SGHDT and CDR2 YYEEEE. The CDR3 has 15 amino acids. Between the trimmed V and J ends, which lost 0 bases and 4 bases, there was a span of 11 bases. CDR3 nucleotides: TGTGCCAGCAGCTTGGGGGACATTACTAATCAGCCCCAGCATTTT. Translation gives CASSLGDITNQPQHF.

The chain carries TRBV6-5 and TRBJ2-3; TRBD2 agrees at 11 bases. In germline, CDR1 is MNHEY, CDR2 SVGAGI. This CDR3 contains 15 residues. V lost 4 bases, J lost 11 bases, and 11 bases stayed unmatched. The CDR3 coding sequence is TGTGCCAGCAGTTTGGGACTAGCGGACCTGGGAGGGCAGTATTTT. Translation gives CASSLGLADLGGQYF.

This clone came up a few times. The chain joins TRBV28 to TRBJ2-7; no reliable D call. V lost 4 bases and J lost 0, with 7 bases in between. Germline CDR1 MDHEN, CDR2 SYDVKM. This CDR3 spans 13 amino acids. DNA for the CDR3: TGTGCCAGCAGTTCGGGCCGCTCCTACGAGCAGTACTTC. Its protein is CASSSGRSYEQYF.

This rearrangement joins TRBV9 to TRBJ2-3; the D is unclear. The germline V and J ends were trimmed by 0 bases and 0 bases, with 11 bases remaining between them. Germline V gives CDR1 SGDLS, CDR2 YYNGEE. This CDR3 is built from 16 residues. CDR3: CASSVGGSSSTDTQYF. CDR3 nucleotides: TGTGCCAGCAGCGTAGGCGGTAGCTCTAGCACAGATACGCAGTATTTT.

The chain joins TRBV6-1 to TRBJ2-3; D is perhaps TRBD2 (6 bases). CDR3 length equals 16 residues. Germline CDR1 MNHNS, CDR2 SASEGT. The V end lost 1 base, the J end lost 2 bases, and 13 bases lay between the germline ends. The CDR3 region is CASSEVYGLSTDTQYF. The DNA for the CDR3 is TGTGCCAGCAGTGAAGTATATGGACTATCCACAGATACGCAGTATTTT.

The chain joins TRBV4-1 to TRBJ2-5, with TRBD1 as a possible D gene (6 bases). The CDR3 sequence is 16 residues long. Trimming took 5 bases from V and 5 from J, leaving 21 bases between them. CDR1 is MGHRA, CDR2 YSYEKL, per germline. The CDR3 region is CASSEPLTGPGETQYF. Here the CDR3 DNA reads TGCGCCAGCAGCGAACCGTTGACAGGACCGGGGGAGACCCAGTACTTC.

This chain uses TRBV27 with TRBJ2-1; 9 nucleotides line up with TRBD2. The CDR3 loop spans 16 amino acids. Germline trimming cut 2 bases from V and 4 bases from J; bases unmatched to any gene: 6. Germline loops: CDR1 MNHEY, CDR2 SMNVEV (reference sequence). CDR3 sequence: CASSLLAGLSYNEQFF. CDR3 coding DNA: TGTGCCAGCAGTTTACTAGCGGGACTGTCATACAATGAGCAGTTCTTC.

The chain joins TRBV19 to TRBJ2-7, with 11 nucleotides matching TRBD1. The CDR3 is 15 amino acids. Trimming cost V 5 bases and J 3 bases; bases outside gene matches: 6. Germline V gene data show CDR1 as LNHDA and CDR2 as SQIVND (reference sequence). For the CDR3, the DNA is TGTGCCAGTAGTCCTCGGACAGGGGGCTTCTACGAGCAGTACTTC. Its protein is CASSPRTGGFYEQYF.

The V call is TRBV27, the J call TRBJ1-3, with unresolved D. The CDR3 is made up of 16 amino acids. Germline V gene data show CDR1 as MNHEY and CDR2 as SMNVEV (reference sequence). Trimming removed 5 bases at V and 2 bases at J, with 16 bases between. CDR3 residues: CASSPHIGVAGNTIYF. DNA for the CDR3: TGTGCCAGCAGTCCTCACATTGGGGTAGCTGGAAACACCATATATTTT.

The genes are TRBV21-1 and TRBJ2-3; the table gives TRBD2 as D, unverified against the DNA. TRBV21-1 is a pseudogene locus. CDR3 length: 12 amino acids. The CDR3 nucleotides are TGTGCCAGCAGCAAAGAACGGGATACGCAGTATTTT. Translated: CASSKERDTQYF.